This TCR beta chain was documented in a study of OX40 agonist ivuxolimab in advanced cancers. Study at large: Among those enrolled, mean age was around 55 years (range about 23 to 85) and about 79% were male.

Study observations and caveats: Fewer expanded clones were found on average in CD4+ than in CD8+ T cells. The study did not work out the antigen specificity of the expanded peripheral T cells.

Germline-derived CDR1 and CDR2 are SGHTA and FQGTGA. CDR3 length: 15 amino acids. J gave up 6 bases and V 5 bases, and 9 bases lay outside the gene matches. Sequencing was performed with immunoSEQ multiplex PCR; in TCRdb, only in-frame clones are kept and a portion is missing. Of about 37,000 clones listed, about 82% are singletons. For this clone: Its antigen is not identified.

The source is an adult with an advanced solid tumor such as melanoma, head and neck, liver or kidney cancer. This chain uses TRBV7-3 with TRBJ2-7; 11 nucleotides agree with TRBD2. The starting material was CD4+ or CD8+ T cells sorted from blood, obtained in a trial of the OX40 agonist ivuxolimab. Written as DNA, the CDR3 is TGTGCCAGCAGCCCGGTGGGACTAGCGGACTCCGAGCAGTACTTC. Encoded protein: CASSPVGLADSEQYF.